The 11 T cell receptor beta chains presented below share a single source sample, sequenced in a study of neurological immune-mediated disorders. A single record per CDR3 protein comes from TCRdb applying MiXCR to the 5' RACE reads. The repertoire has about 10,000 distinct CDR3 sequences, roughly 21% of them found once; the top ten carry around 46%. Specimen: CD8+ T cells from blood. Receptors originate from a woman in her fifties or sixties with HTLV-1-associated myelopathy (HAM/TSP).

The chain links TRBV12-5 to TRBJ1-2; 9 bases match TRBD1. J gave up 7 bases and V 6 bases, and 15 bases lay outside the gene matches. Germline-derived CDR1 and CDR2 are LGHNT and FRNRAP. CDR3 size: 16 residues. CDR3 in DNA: TGTGCTAGTGGGCCCAGGACAGGGGTCCGGCTCTTTGGCTACACCTTC. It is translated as CASGPRTGVRLFGYTF.

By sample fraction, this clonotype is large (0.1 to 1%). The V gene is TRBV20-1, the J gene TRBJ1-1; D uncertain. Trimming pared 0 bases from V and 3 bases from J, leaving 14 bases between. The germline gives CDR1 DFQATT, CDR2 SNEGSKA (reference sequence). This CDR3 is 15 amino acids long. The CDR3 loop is CSARDSDGGHTEAFF. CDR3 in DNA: TGCAGTGCTAGAGACTCAGACGGAGGACACACTGAAGCTTTCTTT.

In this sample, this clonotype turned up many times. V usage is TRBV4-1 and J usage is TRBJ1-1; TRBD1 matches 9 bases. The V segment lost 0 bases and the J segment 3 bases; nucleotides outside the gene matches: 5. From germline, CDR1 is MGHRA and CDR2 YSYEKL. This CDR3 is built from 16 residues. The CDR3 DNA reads TGCGCCAGCAGCCAAGACCCGGGACAGGGATACACTGAAGCTTTCTTT. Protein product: CASSQDPGQGYTEAFF.

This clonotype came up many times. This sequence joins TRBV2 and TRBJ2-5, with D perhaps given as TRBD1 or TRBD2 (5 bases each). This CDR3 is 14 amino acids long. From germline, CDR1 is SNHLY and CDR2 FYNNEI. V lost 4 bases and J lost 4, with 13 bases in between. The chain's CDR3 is CASSVRSGAETQYF. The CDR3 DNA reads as TGTGCCAGCAGTGTCCGGTCCGGGGCAGAGACCCAGTACTTC.

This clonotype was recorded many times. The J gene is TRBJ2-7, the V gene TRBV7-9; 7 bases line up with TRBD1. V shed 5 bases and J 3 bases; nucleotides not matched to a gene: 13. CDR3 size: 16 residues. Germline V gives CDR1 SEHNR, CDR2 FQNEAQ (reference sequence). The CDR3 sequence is CASSPKTGSSVYEQYF. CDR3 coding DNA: TGTGCCAGCAGCCCTAAGACAGGGTCAAGTGTCTACGAGCAGTACTTC.

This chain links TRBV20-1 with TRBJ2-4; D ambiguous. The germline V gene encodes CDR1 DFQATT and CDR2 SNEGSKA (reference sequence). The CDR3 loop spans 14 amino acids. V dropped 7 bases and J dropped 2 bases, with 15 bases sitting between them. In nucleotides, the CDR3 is TGCAGTGTTCAAGGGCAAAGGTCCAAAAACATTCAGTACTTC. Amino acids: CSVQGQRSKNIQYF.

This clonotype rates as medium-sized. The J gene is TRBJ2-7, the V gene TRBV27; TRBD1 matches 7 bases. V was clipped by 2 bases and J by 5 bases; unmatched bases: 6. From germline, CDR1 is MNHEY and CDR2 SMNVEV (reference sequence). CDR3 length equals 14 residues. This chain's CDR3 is CASSLGRGNNEQYF. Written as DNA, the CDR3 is TGTGCCAGCAGTTTAGGCAGGGGGAATAACGAGCAGTACTTC.

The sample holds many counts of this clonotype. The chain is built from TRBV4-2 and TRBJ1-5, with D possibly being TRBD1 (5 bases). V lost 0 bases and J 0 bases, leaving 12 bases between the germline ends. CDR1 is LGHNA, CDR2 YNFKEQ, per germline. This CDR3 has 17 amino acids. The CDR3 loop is CASSQEPDSYSNQPQHF. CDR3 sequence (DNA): TGTGCCAGCAGCCAAGAACCCGACAGTTATAGCAATCAGCCCCAGCATTTT.

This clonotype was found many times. The CDR3 DNA sequence: TGCAGTGCTAGTCGGCCCAACTACGAGCAGTACTTC. Translation gives CSASRPNYEQYF. The chain employs TRBV20-1 and TRBJ2-7; D not certain. Germline CDR1 and CDR2: DFQATT and SNEGSKA (reference sequence). Between the trimmed V and J ends, which lost 3 bases and 3 bases, there was a span of 9 bases. The CDR3 is 12 amino acids.

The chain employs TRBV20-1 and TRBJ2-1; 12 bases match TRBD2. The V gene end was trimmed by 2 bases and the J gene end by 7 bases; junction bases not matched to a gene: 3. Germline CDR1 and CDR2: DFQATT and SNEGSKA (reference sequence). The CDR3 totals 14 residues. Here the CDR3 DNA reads TGCAGTGCTAGACCTAGCGGGAGGGCTAATGAGCAGTTCTTC. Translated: CSARPSGRANEQFF.

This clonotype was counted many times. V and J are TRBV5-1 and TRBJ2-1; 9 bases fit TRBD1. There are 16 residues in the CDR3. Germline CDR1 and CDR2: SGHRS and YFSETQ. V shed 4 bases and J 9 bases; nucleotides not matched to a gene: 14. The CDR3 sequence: CASSQELTGGRREQFF. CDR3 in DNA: TGCGCCAGCAGCCAGGAGCTGACAGGGGGAAGGCGTGAGCAGTTCTTC.